These 16 T cell receptor beta chains were all obtained from the same sample, sequenced in a study of cytomegalovirus exposure and HLA in healthy donors. Here immunoSEQ multiplex PCR was the method, and the copy in TCRdb shows in-frame clones only, minus some. This table has under 150,000 clones, around 86% appearing once. The sample consisted of PBMCs. The receptor source for this set is a man aged 18 to 29 in good health and CMV-seropositive.

Note on this clone: Compared with germline, one end of the junction differs, possibly owing to a read error. This rearrangement joins TRBV15 to TRBJ2-1; 8 bases match TRBD2. Germline CDR1 and CDR2: LNHNV and YYDKDF (reference sequence). The CDR3 spans 19 residues. CDR3 sequence reads: CATSGELNSGSQGYNEQFF. CDR3 DNA sequence: TGTGCCACCAGCGGAGAGCTAAACAGCGGGAGTCAGGGATACAATGAGCAGTTCTTC.

V is TRBV11-2 and J is TRBJ2-7, with D maybe TRBD1 (6 bases). V was trimmed by 4 bases and J by 3 bases, leaving 16 bases between them. In germline, CDR1 is SGHAT, CDR2 FQNNGV. CDR3 size: 15 residues. Here the CDR3 reads CASSSPPGHYYEQYF. The CDR3 DNA is TGTGCCAGCAGCTCACCACCGGGACACTACTACGAGCAGTACTTC.

The chain uses TRBV15 and TRBJ2-2; TRBD1 agrees at 9 bases. There are 15 residues in the CDR3. Germline CDR1 LNHNV, CDR2 YYDKDF (reference sequence). V dropped 3 bases and J dropped 1; count of bases not matched to a gene: 0. The CDR3 reads CATSRDRGNTGELFF. The CDR3 DNA is TGTGCCACCAGCAGGGACAGGGGGAACACCGGGGAGCTGTTTTTT.

The J gene is TRBJ1-5, the V gene TRBV30, with D maybe TRBD1 (5 bases). This CDR3 has 10 residues. CDR1 and CDR2 (germline): GTSNPN, SVGIG (reference sequence). Trimming took off 5 bases at V and 13 bases at J, with 12 bases between the two ends. In DNA, the CDR3 is TGTGCCTGGTGTTGGGGGGTACAGCATTTT. Translating gives CAWCWGVQHF.

This clone was observed once. The V and J genes are TRBV25-1 and TRBJ1-2; D is unresolved. The V gene's germline CDR1 is MGHDK and CDR2 SYGVNS. The CDR3 totals 15 residues. V was cut by 8 bases and J by 7 bases, with 23 bases left in between. The CDR3 bases are TGTGCCAGCGGGATGGGTCCAGAAGGGAGAGCTGGCTACACCTTC. It yields the protein CASGMGPEGRAGYTF.

The chain recombines TRBV9 with TRBJ1-2; TRBD1 matches at 7 bases. Germline-derived CDR1 and CDR2 are SGDLS and YYNGEE. J gave up 4 bases and V 3 bases, and 6 bases lay outside the gene matches. The length of the CDR3 is 14 residues. This CDR3 reads CASSATGLGYGYTF. The DNA of the CDR3 is TGTGCCAGCAGCGCGACAGGGTTGGGCTATGGCTACACCTTC.

The chain carries TRBV5-1 and TRBJ2-5, with 8 bases lining up with TRBD2. J lost 2 bases, V lost 8 bases, and 5 bases had no gene match. The CDR3 extends over 13 amino acids. The germline CDR1 and CDR2 sequences are SGHRS and YFSETQ. This chain's CDR3 is CASRSGGQETQYF. For the CDR3, the DNA is TGCGCCAGTAGATCGGGGGGGCAAGAGACCCAGTACTTC.

Only a few counts were recorded for this clone. The gene calls are TRBV5-4 and TRBJ2-3; 7 bases are a match to TRBD2. V trimming: 2 bases; J trimming: 5 bases; junction bases outside the gene matches: 11. The length of the CDR3 is 16 residues. The germline gives CDR1 SGHNT, CDR2 YYREEE (reference sequence). The CDR3 here is CASSLPSGVGGDTQYF. The CDR3 nucleotides are TGTGCCAGCAGCTTACCTAGCGGAGTTGGGGGAGATACGCAGTATTTT.

The V and J genes are TRBV5-4 and TRBJ2-7; TRBD2 is a possible D gene (6 bases). The germline V gene has CDR1 SGHNT and CDR2 YYREEE (reference sequence). This CDR3 contains 14 residues. V lost 2 bases, J lost 3 bases, and 12 bases lay in between. DNA for the CDR3: TGTGCCAGCAGCTTCTTAGCGGAGAGCTACGAGCAGTACTTC. Translated: CASSFLAESYEQYF.

V is TRBV6-6 and J is TRBJ1-3; possibly TRBD1 for D (5 bases). V gave up 9 bases and J gave up 0 bases, with 12 bases separating them. CDR1 and CDR2 from the germline V gene are MNHNY and SVGAGI (reference sequence). The CDR3 consists of 14 residues. This CDR3 is CASTTGASGNTIYF. DNA for the CDR3: TGTGCCAGTACAACAGGAGCCTCTGGAAACACCATATATTTT.

The chain links TRBV18 to TRBJ2-2, with a tentative D call TRBD1 (5 bases). The CDR3 sequence is 14 residues long. V dropped 3 bases and J dropped 6 bases, with 11 bases sitting between them. From germline, CDR1 is KGHSH and CDR2 LQKENI. The CDR3 region is CASSPLQDAGELFF. The DNA of the CDR3 is TGTGCCAGCTCACCGTTACAGGACGCCGGGGAGCTGTTTTTT. The complete variable domain, with remaining parts taken from reference TRBV18 and TRBJ2-2, reads NAGVMQNPRHLVRRRGQEARLRCSPMKGHSHVYWYRQLPEEGLKFMVYLQKENIIDESGMPKERFSAEFPKEGPSILRIQQVVRGDSAAYFCASSPLQDAGELFFGEGSRLTVL.

On this clone itself: Other DNA sequences in the same sample also yield this CDR3. The V and J genes are TRBV2 and TRBJ1-5; D gene ambiguous. Trimming left V 4 bases short and J 1 base short, with 11 bases between. Germline-derived CDR1 and CDR2 are SNHLY and FYNNEI. The CDR3 length is 15 residues. The CDR3 loop reads CASSAVTASNQPQHF. DNA of the CDR3: TGTGCCAGCAGTGCGGTAACAGCAAGCAATCAGCCCCAGCATTTT.

This chain links TRBV6-5 with TRBJ1-5; 8 positions match TRBD1. There are 13 residues in the CDR3. J lost 9 bases, V lost 6 bases, and 7 bases had no gene match. Germline V gene sequence: CDR1 MNHEY, CDR2 SVGAGI. CDR3 nucleotide sequence: TGTGCCAGCAGCGGACAGGGAGAATTGCCCCAGCATTTT. Protein sequence: CASSGQGELPQHF.

This clone showed up just a few times. The genes are TRBV7-9 and TRBJ1-6; D is possibly TRBD1 (5 bases). The CDR3 length is 13 residues. CDR1 is SEHNR and CDR2 is FQNEAQ in the germline V gene (reference sequence). Trimming took off 10 bases at V and 7 bases at J, with 14 bases between the two ends. The CDR3 DNA follows: TGTGCCACGAGGGGAGGGGCCAATTCACCCCTCCACTTT. This codes for CATRGGANSPLHF.

This clone has a handful of counts. This sequence joins TRBV7-6 and TRBJ2-7; maybe TRBD1 (5 bases). The length of the CDR3 is 14 residues. Germline V CDR1 and CDR2: SGHVS, FNYEAQ. V lost 0 bases to trimming and J lost 3 bases, with 9 bases between them. The CDR3 nucleotides are TGTGCCAGCAGCTTAGCTGGGGCTGGCTACGAGCAGTACTTC. This translates into CASSLAGAGYEQYF.

The chain carries TRBV25-1 and TRBJ2-1; TRBD2 aligns across 9 bases. The junction had 10 bases not matched to a gene; V was cut back by 5 bases and J by 8 bases. The germline gives CDR1 MGHDK, CDR2 SYGVNS. The CDR3 loop spans 15 amino acids. The CDR3 coding sequence is TGTGCCAGCAGTTGGGGGAGCGGGAGGACCCATGAGCAGTTCTTC. Protein product: CASSWGSGRTHEQFF.